A selection of T cell receptor beta chains follows, all from one sample in a study of shared clonotypes between healthy human individuals. The assay was immunoSEQ multiplex PCR, and TCRdb's table has in-frame clones only and misses some. The sample records more than 1 million clones, 75% to 85% being singletons. The material sequenced was memory CD4+ T cells from PBMCs. These receptors were collected from a man in his late teens or twenties in good health. Some clones in this sample may be carry-over from other donors' samples. Each CDR3 is given with its conserved first and last residue. Each record gives: clone size, J gene, V gene, D gene, CDR3 protein, CDR3 DNA. D genes are given only for firm matches. The size entry is marked missing in some rows and otherwise reads once, few, many or a size class.

abundance: NA
j_gene: TRBJ2-7
v_gene: TRBV7-2
d_gene: NA
CDR3aa: CASSLDGGAAYEQYF
CDR3nt: TGTGCCAGCAGCTTAGATGGGGGGGCGGCCTACGAGCAGTACTTC

abundance: NA
j_gene: TRBJ2-7
v_gene: TRBV6-5
d_gene: NA
CDR3aa: CASRMGPQGEQYF
CDR3nt: TGTGCCAGCAGGATGGGCCCTCAAGGAGAGCAGTACTTC

abundance: NA
j_gene: TRBJ2-5
v_gene: TRBV15
d_gene: TRBD2
CDR3aa: CATSRGPAGVGQETQYF
CDR3nt: TGTGCCACCAGCAGGGGTCCAGCGGGAGTGGGCCAAGAGACCCAGTACTTC

abundance: NA
j_gene: TRBJ2-7
v_gene: TRBV14
d_gene: NA
CDR3aa: CASSQGDIYEQYF
CDR3nt: TGTGCCAGCAGCCAAGGGGACATCTACGAGCAGTACTTC

abundance: NA
j_gene: TRBJ1-5
v_gene: TRBV5-1
d_gene: TRBD1
CDR3aa: CASSEGTGQQPQHF
CDR3nt: TGCGCCAGCAGCGAAGGGACAGGGCAGCAGCCCCAGCATTTT

abundance: NA
j_gene: TRBJ1-1
v_gene: TRBV20-1
d_gene: NA
CDR3aa: CSAPGVTEAFF
CDR3nt: TGCAGTGCTCCAGGGGTAACTGAAGCTTTCTTT

abundance: NA
j_gene: TRBJ1-3
v_gene: TRBV9
d_gene: TRBD1
CDR3aa: CASTKQGATGNTIYF
CDR3nt: TGTGCCAGCACCAAGCAGGGGGCCACCGGAAACACCATATATTTT

abundance: NA
j_gene: TRBJ2-5
v_gene: TRBV7-6
d_gene: NA
CDR3aa: CASSFRDSETQYF
CDR3nt: TGTGCCAGCAGCTTCCGGGACTCAGAGACCCAGTACTTC

abundance: NA
j_gene: TRBJ1-5
v_gene: TRBV5-4
d_gene: NA
CDR3aa: CASSLGPDREDQPQHF
CDR3nt: TGTGCCAGCAGCTTGGGCCCAGATAGAGAAGATCAGCCCCAGCATTTT

abundance: NA
j_gene: TRBJ1-1
v_gene: TRBV9
d_gene: NA
CDR3aa: CASSGDHRGGGAFF
CDR3nt: TGTGCCAGCAGCGGAGACCATCGGGGTGGGGGAGCTTTCTTT

abundance: NA
j_gene: TRBJ1-2
v_gene: TRBV28
d_gene: NA
CDR3aa: CASSQGPLHYGYTF
CDR3nt: TGTGCCAGCAGTCAGGGGCCGTTGCACTATGGCTACACCTTC

abundance: NA
j_gene: TRBJ2-3
v_gene: TRBV5-1
d_gene: NA
CDR3aa: CASSVKDTQYF
CDR3nt: TGCGCCAGCAGCGTCAAGGATACGCAGTATTTT

abundance: NA
j_gene: TRBJ1-4
v_gene: TRBV7-2
d_gene: NA
CDR3aa: CASSSPTDEKLFF
CDR3nt: TGTGCCAGCAGCTCCCCGACAGATGAAAAACTGTTTTTT

abundance: NA
j_gene: TRBJ1-1
v_gene: TRBV7-3
d_gene: NA
CDR3aa: CASSRIMNTEAFF
CDR3nt: TGTGCCAGCAGCCGGATCATGAACACTGAAGCTTTCTTT

abundance: NA
j_gene: TRBJ1-2
v_gene: TRBV11-2
d_gene: NA
CDR3aa: CASSTGGSGYTF
CDR3nt: TGTGCCAGCAGCACGGGGGGGAGCGGCTACACCTTC

abundance: NA
j_gene: TRBJ1-5
v_gene: TRBV30
d_gene: NA
CDR3aa: CAWSVTGLYQPQHF
CDR3nt: TGTGCCTGGAGTGTCACAGGGCTCTATCAGCCCCAGCATTTT

abundance: few
j_gene: TRBJ1-2
v_gene: TRBV2
d_gene: TRBD1
CDR3aa: CASSVGQGFRGYTF
CDR3nt: TGTGCCAGCAGTGTAGGACAGGGGTTTAGGGGCTACACCTTC

abundance: NA
j_gene: TRBJ2-2
v_gene: TRBV18
d_gene: NA
CDR3aa: CASSGTRGNTGELFF
CDR3nt: TGTGCCAGCTCAGGGACCCGGGGGAACACCGGGGAGCTGTTTTTT

abundance: NA
j_gene: TRBJ2-2
v_gene: TRBV5-1
d_gene: TRBD1
CDR3aa: CASSRGQGGGELFF
CDR3nt: TGCGCCAGCAGCCGGGGACAGGGAGGCGGGGAGCTGTTTTTT

abundance: NA
j_gene: TRBJ2-1
v_gene: TRBV7-7
d_gene: NA
CDR3aa: CASSSGPVNEQFF
CDR3nt: TGTGCCAGCAGCTCCGGACCGGTCAATGAGCAGTTCTTC

abundance: NA
j_gene: TRBJ2-7
v_gene: TRBV7-9
d_gene: NA
CDR3aa: CASSFLRASGETYEQYF
CDR3nt: TGTGCCAGCAGCTTCCTCAGGGCAAGTGGGGAGACCTACGAGCAGTACTTC

abundance: NA
j_gene: TRBJ1-3
v_gene: TRBV5-6
d_gene: NA
CDR3aa: CASSTQGRGSGNTIYF
CDR3nt: TGTGCCAGCAGCACACAGGGTAGGGGCTCTGGAAACACCATATATTTT

abundance: NA
j_gene: TRBJ1-4
v_gene: TRBV28
d_gene: NA
CDR3aa: CASSSPGRGEKLFF
CDR3nt: TGTGCCAGCAGTTCCCCGGGTCGCGGGGAAAAACTGTTTTTT